A single sample is the source of the 4 T cell receptor beta chains below, sequenced in a study of blood T cell repertoires in COVID-19. Here immunoSEQ multiplex PCR was the method, and the copy in TCRdb shows in-frame clones only, minus some. This table has some 250,000 clones, about 84% appearing once. Sequencing was performed on peripheral blood. The source is a woman of 80 years or more with acute or convalescent COVID-19.

A word on this clone: Compared with germline, one end of the junction differs, possibly owing to a read error. This specimen includes other DNA sequences encoding the same CDR3. This chain uses TRBV6-1 with TRBJ1-5, with TRBD1 as a possible D gene (6 bases). Germline-derived CDR1 and CDR2 are MNHNS and SASEGT. This CDR3 comprises 12 residues. CDR3 sequence reads: CASSEGTQPQHF. The CDR3 DNA is TGTGCCAGCAGCGAAGGGACACAGCCCCAGCATTTT.

The genes are TRBV29-1 and TRBJ2-5; 7 bases fit TRBD1. Germline V gene lookup returns CDR1 SQVTM and CDR2 ANQGSEA. CDR3 length equals 12 residues. V was clipped by 7 bases and J by 7 bases; unmatched bases: 9. CDR3 in amino acids: CSAHRGGGTQYF. Here the CDR3 DNA reads TGCAGCGCCCACAGGGGTGGGGGGACCCAGTACTTC.

The chain joins TRBV3-1 (or the pseudogene TRBV3-2) to TRBJ2-1, with TRBD2 as a possible D gene (5 bases). Trimming removed 1 base at V and 8 bases at J, with 15 bases between. This CDR3 spans 15 amino acids. Germline CDR1 is LGHDT and CDR2 is YNNKEL (reference sequence). CDR3 nucleotide sequence: TGTGCCAGCAGCCAAGTTCTAGCTTTCGTATATGAGCAGTTCTTC. Translating it yields CASSQVLAFVYEQFF.

The chain couples TRBV25-1 to TRBJ1-2, with a weak D call TRBD1 (5 bases). This CDR3 has 15 residues. The V end lost 2 bases, the J end lost 8 bases, and 18 bases lay between the germline ends. Germline assignment: CDR1 MGHDK and CDR2 SYGVNS. The DNA for the CDR3 is TGTGCCAGCAGTGAACCAGGGATCTCCATGATCGGCTACACCTTC. Protein sequence: CASSEPGISMIGYTF.